This T cell receptor (beta chain) originates from a study of human T cells and chemical hapten exposure. A single record per CDR3 protein comes from TCRdb applying MiXCR to the RACE reads. Of some 30,000 distinct CDR3 sequences listed, 5.8% are singletons. The study, taken as a whole, reports: Sensitization with DPC brought no change to TCRs above 1 in 1000 in frequency.

The V end was cut by 6 bases, the J end by 4 bases, with 18 bases between. The CDR3 length is 15 residues. In its sample, this clonotype was seen many times. Its antigen is as yet unknown. Specified time point: patch test 3, about 24 weeks after DPC sensitization. Treatment noted: therapeutic diphenylcyclopropenone sensitization with weekly scalp DPC. This receptor was taken from a man aged 30 to 45 with alopecia areata. Some clones in this sample may be carry-over from other donors' samples. This specimen consisted of whole blood, obtained in connection with sensitization to the hapten diphenylcyclopropenone (DPC). The chain recombines TRBV12-3 or TRBV12-4 with TRBJ1-2; D ambiguous. CDR3 sequence: CASSLQRSSGYGYTF. Written as DNA, the CDR3 is TGTGCCAGCAGCCTACAGAGGAGCAGCGGCTATGGCTACACCTTC.